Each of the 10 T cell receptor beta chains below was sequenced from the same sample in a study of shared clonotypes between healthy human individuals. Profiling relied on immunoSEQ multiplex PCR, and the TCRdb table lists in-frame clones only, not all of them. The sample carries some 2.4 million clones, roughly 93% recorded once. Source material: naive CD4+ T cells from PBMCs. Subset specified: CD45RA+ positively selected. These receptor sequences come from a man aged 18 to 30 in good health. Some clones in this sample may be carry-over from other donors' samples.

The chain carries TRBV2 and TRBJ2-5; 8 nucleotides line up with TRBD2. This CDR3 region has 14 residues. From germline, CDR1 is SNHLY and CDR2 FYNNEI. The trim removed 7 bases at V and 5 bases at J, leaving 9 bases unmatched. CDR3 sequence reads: CASNIAGREETQYF. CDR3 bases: TGTGCCAGCAATATAGCGGGAAGAGAGGAGACCCAGTACTTC.

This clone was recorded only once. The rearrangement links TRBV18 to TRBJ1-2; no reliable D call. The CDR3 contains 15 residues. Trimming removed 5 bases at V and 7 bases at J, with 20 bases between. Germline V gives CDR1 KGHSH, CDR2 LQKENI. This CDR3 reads CASSASGTSIGGYTF. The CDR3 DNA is TGTGCCAGCTCAGCTTCGGGCACCTCTATAGGTGGCTACACCTTC.

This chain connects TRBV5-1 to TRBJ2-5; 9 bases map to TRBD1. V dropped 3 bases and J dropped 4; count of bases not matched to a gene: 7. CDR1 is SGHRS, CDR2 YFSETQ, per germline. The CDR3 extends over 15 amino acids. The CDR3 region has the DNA TGCGCCAGCAGCTGGGGGGACAGGGCCTTAGAGACCCAGTACTTC. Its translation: CASSWGDRALETQYF.

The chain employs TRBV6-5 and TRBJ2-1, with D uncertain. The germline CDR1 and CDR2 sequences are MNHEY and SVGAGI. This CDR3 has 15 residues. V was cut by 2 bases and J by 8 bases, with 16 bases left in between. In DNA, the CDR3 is TGTGCCAGCAGTTACCCCCGGACCCCTGTGGATGAGCAGTTCTTC. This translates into CASSYPRTPVDEQFF.

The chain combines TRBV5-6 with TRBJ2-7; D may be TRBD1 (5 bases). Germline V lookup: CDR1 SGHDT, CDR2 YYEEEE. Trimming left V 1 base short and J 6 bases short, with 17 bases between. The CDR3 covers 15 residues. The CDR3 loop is CASSLMQAGLREQYF. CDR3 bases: TGTGCCAGCAGCTTGATGCAGGCAGGGCTGCGCGAGCAGTACTTC.

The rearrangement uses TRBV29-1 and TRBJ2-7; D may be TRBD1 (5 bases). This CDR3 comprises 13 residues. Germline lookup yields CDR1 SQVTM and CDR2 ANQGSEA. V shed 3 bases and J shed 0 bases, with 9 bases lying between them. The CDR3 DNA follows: TGCAGCGTTGAGCAGGGCCACTCCTACGAGCAGTACTTC. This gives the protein CSVEQGHSYEQYF.

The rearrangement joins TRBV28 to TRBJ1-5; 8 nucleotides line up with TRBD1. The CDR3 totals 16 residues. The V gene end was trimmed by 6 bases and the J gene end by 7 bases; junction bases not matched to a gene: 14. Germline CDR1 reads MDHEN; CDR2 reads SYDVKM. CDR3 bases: TGTGCCAGCAGCACCAGGCAGGGGGCCTCTATACAGCCCCAGCATTTT. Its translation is CASSTRQGASIQPQHF.

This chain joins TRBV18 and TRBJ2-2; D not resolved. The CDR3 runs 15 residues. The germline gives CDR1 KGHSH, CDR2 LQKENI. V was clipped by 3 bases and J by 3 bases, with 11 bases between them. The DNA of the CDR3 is TGTGCCAGCTCACCCGTAGTCGGCCACACCGGGGAGCTGTTTTTT. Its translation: CASSPVVGHTGELFF.

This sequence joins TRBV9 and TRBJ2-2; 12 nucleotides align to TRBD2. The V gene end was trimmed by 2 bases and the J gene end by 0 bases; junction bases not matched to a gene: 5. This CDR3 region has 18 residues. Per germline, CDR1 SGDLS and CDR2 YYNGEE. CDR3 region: CASSVPLAGGPNTGELFF. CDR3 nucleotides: TGTGCCAGCAGCGTCCCGCTAGCGGGAGGGCCGAACACCGGGGAGCTGTTTTTT.

In nucleotides, the CDR3 is TGTGCCAGCTCACTTCAACCCGGGACACCCACTTCTGGAGGGGAGCAGTACTTC. Translation: CASSLQPGTPTSGGEQYF. The chain couples TRBV18 to TRBJ2-7, with D possibly being TRBD1 or TRBD2 (6 bases each). This CDR3 is built from 18 residues. Trimming took 4 bases from V and 7 from J, leaving 29 bases between them. The germline CDR1 and CDR2 sequences are KGHSH and LQKENI.